The rows below give T cell receptor beta chains drawn from one sample of a study of response to subunit inactivated influenza vaccine. Using its own MiXCR run on the RT-PCR reads, TCRdb lists one record per CDR3 protein. The repertoire holds roughly 540,000 distinct CDR3 sequences, with approximately 22% as singletons. These same data were also listed under a study on T cells expressing NK-cell markers.

The sequencing used CD4+ T cells sorted from PBMCs, collected 11 to 12 days after vaccination. The receptors were gathered from a man between 50 and 59 years old who received an inactivated influenza vaccine. CDR3s include the opening cysteine and the closing phenylalanine or tryptophan.

V,CDR3
TRBV4-3,CASSQDYRGETYEQYF
TRBV3-1,CASSQEVGPPSAGELFF
TRBV20-1,CSASKQGATSYEQYF
TRBV20-1,CSARTGFQPQHF
TRBV5-1,CASSSQGVQDTQYF
TRBV5-1,CASYGLFQETQYF
TRBV5-1,CASSLGRGAAGANVLTF
TRBV11-2,CASSLEIGRAGARGQYF
TRBV20-1,CSARIAGVVYEQYF
TRBV4-2,CASSLWTGGIQETQYF
TRBV20-1,CSALGQTQAPLHF
TRBV27,CASSGLARTDTQYF
TRBV4-3,CASSRRQVF
TRBV3-1,CASSHRQGITDTQYF
TRBV6-1,CASSLPDSRRTDTQYF
TRBV5-5,CASTVRANYNEQFF
TRBV6-1,CASSEIDSNQPQHF
TRBV4-2,CASSQDGTSVETQYF
TRBV12-3/TRBV12-4,CASSLSPRRGLSSGANVLTF
TRBV6-1,CASSPLRGSNEQFF
TRBV5-5,CASSLAATGGHEKLFF
TRBV7-2,CASSLGSVAKNIQYF
TRBV28,CASSILGAYNEQFF
TRBV28,CASRRLAGGRNEQFF
TRBV3-1,CASSQGALRTGLGSVAF
TRBV21-1,CARNFRTGGRGEQFF
TRBV18,CASSPREGDNSPLHF
TRBV30,CAWSVGQEDQPQHF
TRBV5-6,CASSSTDLGELFF
TRBV5-1,CASSLSSWNRGENNEQFF
TRBV5-1,CASSLAGGKLGEQYF
TRBV20-1,CSAETSGKYEQYF
TRBV7-2,CASSVGQGAVYGYTF
TRBV6-2/TRBV6-3,CASRDRLSYEQYF
TRBV18,CASSPQRRVTHNEQFF
TRBV20-1,CSARRAGSYEQYF
TRBV28,CASRKPQAPGYTF
TRBV20-1,CSAFNPGTGDQPQHF
TRBV9,CASSVDGSFNEKLFF
TRBV5-5,CASSQSLGRANSYEQYF
TRBV7-8,CASSLAGLDYEQYF
TRBV6-1,CASSDPGSGDTQYF
TRBV6-2/TRBV6-3,CASSYLLQGASTDTQYF
TRBV7-9,CASSKGNYEQYF
TRBV7-6,CASSQTGGAEYEQYF
TRBV29-1,CSVEDRGVLNTEAFF
TRBV18,CASSPLTNEQFF
TRBV5-1,CASSLQAEAYEQYF
TRBV7-2,CASRLSRWSESGTQYF
TRBV6-1,CASTFTRDNEQFF
TRBV7-8,CASRVVGGSSYNEQFF